The clone carrying this T cell receptor (beta chain) has a handful of counts. Its specificity is unknown. The data originate from a study of beta chain features in type 1 diabetes. Study-wide results and limits: Shorter TCRB CDR3s, moderately but significantly so, were found in Type 1 diabetes patients in all four CD4+ subsets. Researchers reported that naive, central memory and Treg TCRB repertoires appeared more similar in patients than in healthy donors.

Reverse transcription of all isolated RNA meant that expressed TCRB transcripts were sequenced. Only in-frame clones appear in the TCRdb table, and some are missing; sequencing was by immunoSEQ multiplex PCR. The sample carries under 350,000 clones, approximately 25% recorded once. V gave up 1 base and J gave up 5 bases, with 6 bases separating them. Germline V gene sequence: CDR1 KGHSH, CDR2 LQKENI. The CDR3 is made up of 12 amino acids. The sample was naive CD4+ T cells from blood. The sequence was obtained from a woman aged 30 to 39 with type 1 diabetes. This rearrangement joins TRBV18 to TRBJ2-7; D gene ambiguous. CDR3 region: CASSPRQDEQYF. As DNA, the CDR3 is TGTGCCAGCTCACCACGTCAGGACGAGCAGTACTTC.